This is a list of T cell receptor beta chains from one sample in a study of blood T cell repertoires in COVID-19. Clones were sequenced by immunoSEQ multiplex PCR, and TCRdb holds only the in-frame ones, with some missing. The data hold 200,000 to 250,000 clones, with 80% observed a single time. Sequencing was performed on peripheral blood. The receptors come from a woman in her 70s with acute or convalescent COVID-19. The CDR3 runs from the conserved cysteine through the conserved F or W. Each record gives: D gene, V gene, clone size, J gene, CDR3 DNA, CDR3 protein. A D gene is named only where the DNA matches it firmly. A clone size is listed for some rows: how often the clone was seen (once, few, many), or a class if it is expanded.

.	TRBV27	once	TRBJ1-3	TGTGCCAGCAGTTTAGGAGGGGTTGGAAACACCATATATTTT	CASSLGGVGNTIYF
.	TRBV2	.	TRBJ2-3	TGTGCCAGCATCCCTAACCAAGATACGCAGTATTTT	CASIPNQDTQYF
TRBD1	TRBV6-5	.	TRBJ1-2	TGTGCCAGCAGACTACGGGGGACAGGGCTCTATGGCTACACCTTC	CASRLRGTGLYGYTF
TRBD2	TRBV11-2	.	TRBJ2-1	TGTGCCAGCAGCATTAGCGGGGGACCCTACAATGAGCAGTTCTTC	CASSISGGPYNEQFF
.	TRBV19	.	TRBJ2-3	TGTGCCAGTAGTCGGAGTTTCGCAGATACGCAGTATTTT	CASSRSFADTQYF
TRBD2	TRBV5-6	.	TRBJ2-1	TGTGCCAGCAGTCAGAAACCTTTACGACTAGCCGGTAACAATGAGCAGTTCTTC	CASSQKPLRLAGNNEQFF
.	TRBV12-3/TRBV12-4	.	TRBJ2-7	TGTGCCAGCAGTTTTTCCGGGGACGAGCAGTACTTC	CASSFSGDEQYF
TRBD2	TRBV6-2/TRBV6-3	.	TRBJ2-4	TGTGCCAGCAGTTACGCCGGACTAGACGGGGACATTCAGTACTTC	CASSYAGLDGDIQYF
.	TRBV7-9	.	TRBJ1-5	TGTGCCAGCAGCTTAGCGGGGGGAAGCAATCAGCCCCAGCATTTT	CASSLAGGSNQPQHF
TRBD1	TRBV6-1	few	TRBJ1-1	TGTGCCAGCAGTGAACCGGGACAGGGGTATTCTTTCTTT	CASSEPGQGYSFF
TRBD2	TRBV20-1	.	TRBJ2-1	TGCAGTGCTAGTGAAGCTAGCGGGGGGTGGAATGAGCAGTTCTTC	CSASEASGGWNEQFF
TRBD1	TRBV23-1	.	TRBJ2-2	TGCGCCAGCAGTCAACCCTTCGACAGGGAATGGTCGAACACCGGGGAGCTGTTTTTT	CASSQPFDREWSNTGELFF
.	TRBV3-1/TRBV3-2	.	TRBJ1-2	TGTGCCAGCAGCCAATTAGCTCGTGGCTACACCTTC	CASSQLARGYTF
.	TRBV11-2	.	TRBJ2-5	TGTGCCAGCAGCTTAGGTATGGCACAAGAGACCCAGTACTTC	CASSLGMAQETQYF
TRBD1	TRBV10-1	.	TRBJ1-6	TGCGCCAGCCCGGGACAGGTCCTTAATTCACCCCTCCACTTT	CASPGQVLNSPLHF
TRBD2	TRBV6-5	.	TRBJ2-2	TGTGCCAGCAGTTACTCGACTAGCGGGGACGGGGAGCTGTTTTTT	CASSYSTSGDGELFF
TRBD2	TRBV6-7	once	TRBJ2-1	TGTGCCAGCAGTTACTCGAGTTGCTGTGCCGGACTAGCGGGGGGTAATGAGCAGTTCTTC	CASSYSSCCAGLAGGNEQFF
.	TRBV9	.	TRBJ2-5	TGTGCCAGCAGCCCGCGGGACCTCCGGACCCAGTACTTC	CASSPRDLRTQYF
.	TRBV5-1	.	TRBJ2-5	TGCGCCAGCAGCTTGGCAGGGGGGGAGACCCAGTACTTC	CASSLAGGETQYF
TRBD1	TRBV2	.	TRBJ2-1	TGTGCCACCCGCCGACAGGGGGGAAATGAGCAGTTCTTC	CATRRQGGNEQFF
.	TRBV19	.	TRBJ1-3	TGTGCCAGTGGTGGGGCCGACCTCGGAAACACCATATATTTT	CASGGADLGNTIYF
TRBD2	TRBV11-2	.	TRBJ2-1	TGTGCCAGCAGCCAAGATCTACTAGCGGGGGGAGTTGATGAGCAGTTCTTC	CASSQDLLAGGVDEQFF
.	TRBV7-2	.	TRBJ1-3	TGTGCCAGCAGCCCCTCCCCCGTGAGCTCTGGAAACACCATATATTTT	CASSPSPVSSGNTIYF
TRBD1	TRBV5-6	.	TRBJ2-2	TGTGCCAGCAGCTTCCGACAGGGGGCGTTTACCGGGGAGCTGTTTTTT	CASSFRQGAFTGELFF
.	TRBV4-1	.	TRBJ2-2	TGCGCCAGCGCATGGGGGCAGATGAACACCGGGGAGCTGTTTTTT	CASAWGQMNTGELFF
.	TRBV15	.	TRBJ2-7	TGTGCCACCAGCAGAGTCGCCACAGGTTATGTTTCCTACGAGCAGTACTTC	CATSRVATGYVSYEQYF
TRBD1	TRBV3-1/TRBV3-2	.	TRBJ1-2	TGTGCCAGCAGCCTCAGGGGGTGGAAAGATAACTATGGCTACACCTTC	CASSLRGWKDNYGYTF
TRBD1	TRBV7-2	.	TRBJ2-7	TGTGCCAGCAGCAGGCAGGGGGACTACGAGCAGTACTTC	CASSRQGDYEQYF
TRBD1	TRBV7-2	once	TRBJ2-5	TGTGCCACCCATCCGGGACAGGTCCCTTCGGGGATGTACCAAGAGACCCAGTACTTC	CATHPGQVPSGMYQETQYF
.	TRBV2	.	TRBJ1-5	TGTGCCAGCAGGAGGGGGGGGGTTAGTGATCAGCCCCAGCATTTT	CASRRGGVSDQPQHF
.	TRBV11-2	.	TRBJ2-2	TGTGCCAGCAGCTTTCTTAACACCGGGGAGCTGTTTTTT	CASSFLNTGELFF
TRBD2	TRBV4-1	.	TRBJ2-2	TGCGCCAGCAGCCAAGAAGGTGGCGGGGGGGCTCCCGGGGAGCTGTTTTTT	CASSQEGGGGAPGELFF
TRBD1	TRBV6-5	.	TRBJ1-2	TGTGCCACCTCCGGGGCAGGGGGCGCGCGTGGCTACACCTTC	CATSGAGGARGYTF
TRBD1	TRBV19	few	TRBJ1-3	TGTGCCAGTAGTCGCAGGGGGGCTGGAAACACCATATATTTT	CASSRRGAGNTIYF
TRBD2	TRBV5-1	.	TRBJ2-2	TGCGCCAGCCGGAGGCTAGCGGGGGATGGGGAGCTGTTTTTT	CASRRLAGDGELFF
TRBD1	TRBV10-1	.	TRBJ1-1	TGCGCCAGCCAGGGACAGGGGCCCACTGAAGCTTTCTTT	CASQGQGPTEAFF
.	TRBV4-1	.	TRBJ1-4	TGCGCCAGCAGCCTAGGAGGGGAAAAACTGTTTTTT	CASSLGGEKLFF
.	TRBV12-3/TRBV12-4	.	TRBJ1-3	TGTGCCAGCAGAACAGGGACTGGAAACACCATATATTTT	CASRTGTGNTIYF
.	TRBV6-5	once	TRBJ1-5	TGTGCCAGCAGTTCACGACAGGCCGGGGATCAGCCCCAGCATTTT	CASSSRQAGDQPQHF
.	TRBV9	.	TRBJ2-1	TGTGCCAGCAGCGTAGGGGGAGCGAACAATGAGCAGTTCTTC	CASSVGGANNEQFF
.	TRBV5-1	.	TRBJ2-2	TGCGCCAGCAATGCGTACGGCGGGTACACCGGGGAGCTGTTTTTT	CASNAYGGYTGELFF
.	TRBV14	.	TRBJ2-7	TGTGCCAGCAGCCTCAGGAGGGGCGGAGAGCAGTACTTC	CASSLRRGGEQYF
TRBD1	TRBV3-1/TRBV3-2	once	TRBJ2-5	TGTGCCAGCAGCCCCGGACAGGGTGTAGAGACCCAGTACTTC	CASSPGQGVETQYF
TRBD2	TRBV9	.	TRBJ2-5	TGTGCCAGCAGTATAGCGGGAAGCCAAGAGACCCAGTACTTC	CASSIAGSQETQYF
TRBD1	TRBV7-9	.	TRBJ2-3	TGTGCCAGCAGCTTACAGGGGGTCCCCACAGATACGCAGTATTTT	CASSLQGVPTDTQYF
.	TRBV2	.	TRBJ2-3	TGTGCCAGCAGTAGACGGACTACTAGCACAGATACGCAGTATTTT	CASSRRTTSTDTQYF
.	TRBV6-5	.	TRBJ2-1	TGTGCCAGCACGCGGGGGCCTCACAATGAGCAGTTCTTC	CASTRGPHNEQFF
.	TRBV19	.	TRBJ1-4	TGTGCCAGTAGTATAGGGACTCAACCAACTAATGAAAAACTGTTTTTT	CASSIGTQPTNEKLFF
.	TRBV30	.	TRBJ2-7	TGTGCCTGGAGTTCCCGCCAGGGGCGGGAGCAGTACTTC	CAWSSRQGREQYF
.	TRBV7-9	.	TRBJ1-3	TGTGCCAGCAGCTTAATACTGAGGTCTGGAAACACCATATATTTT	CASSLILRSGNTIYF
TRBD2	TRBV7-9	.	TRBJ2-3	TGTGCCAGCAGCCCCCGAGGTGGTAGCGGGGTTGGAACAGATACGCAGTATTTT	CASSPRGGSGVGTDTQYF
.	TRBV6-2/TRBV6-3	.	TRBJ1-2	TGTGCCAGCAGTTGGACAGACTATGGCTACACCTTC	CASSWTDYGYTF
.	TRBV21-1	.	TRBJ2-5	TGTGCCAGCAGCAAAGATCGGGGACAGGGAGAGAGCGGGGAGACCCAGTACTTC	CASSKDRGQGESGETQYF
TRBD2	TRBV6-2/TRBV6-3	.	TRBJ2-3	TGTGCCAGCAGTACCGGGGGGGCCGGAGATACGCAGTATTTT	CASSTGGAGDTQYF
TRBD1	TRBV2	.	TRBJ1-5	TGTGCCAGCAATGGACAGGGGCCCTATAGCAATCAGCCCCAGCATTTT	CASNGQGPYSNQPQHF